A selection of T cell receptor beta chains follows, all from one sample in a study of blood T cells in healthy people across ages. MiXCR, run by TCRdb on the 5' RACE reads, gives a single entry per CDR3 protein. Of around 520,000 distinct CDR3 sequences listed, over 25% are singletons. In addition, the sample was reused for a study of T cells of mothers and their children.

Sequencing was carried out using blood. Source of these receptors: a boy younger than 10 in good health. Both conserved end residues are part of each CDR3. A D gene is named only where the DNA matches it firmly. Rows give clone size only sometimes, using once, few, many, or a class for an expanded clone.

J,V,length,size,D,CDR3,DNA
TRBJ2-7,TRBV7-9,12,-,-,CASSPPVYEQYF,TGTGCCAGCAGCCCGCCTGTTTACGAGCAGTACTTC
TRBJ2-5,TRBV4-1,16,-,-,CASSQVLQGGMETQYF,TGCGCCAGCAGCCAAGTCCTGCAGGGGGGTATGGAGACCCAGTACTTC
TRBJ1-5,TRBV4-3,13,-,-,CASSTGRNQPQHF,TGCGCCAGCAGCACCGGTCGCAATCAGCCCCAGCATTTT
TRBJ2-7,TRBV6-1,16,-,-,CASSEAGAGALYEQYF,TGTGCCAGCAGTGAAGCAGGGGCGGGGGCTTTATACGAGCAGTACTTC
TRBJ2-5,TRBV4-3,17,-,TRBD2,CASSQEKTSGSLKTQYF,TGCGCCAGCAGCCAAGAAAAGACCAGCGGGAGCTTGAAGACCCAGTACTTC
TRBJ1-4,TRBV7-9,16,-,TRBD1,CASSGDRGATNEKLFF,TGTGCCAGCAGCGGGGACAGGGGAGCAACTAATGAAAAACTGTTTTTT
TRBJ1-4,TRBV20-1,13,-,-,CSAARSLGEKLFF,TGCAGTGCTGCCAGAAGTCTCGGGGAAAAACTGTTTTTT
TRBJ1-4,TRBV7-6,18,few,-,CASSLFKGVPRSNEKLFF,TGTGCTAGCAGCTTATTTAAGGGGGTACCGCGAAGTAATGAAAAACTGTTTTTT
TRBJ2-7,TRBV30,12,-,-,CAWSGPTYEQYF,TGTGCCTGGAGCGGACCGACCTACGAGCAGTACTTC
TRBJ2-1,TRBV9,12,-,-,CASSVGNNEQFF,TGTGCCAGCAGCGTAGGGAACAATGAGCAGTTCTTC
TRBJ2-5,TRBV7-2,8,-,-,CASSFIYF,TGTGCCAGCAGCTTTATCTACTTC
TRBJ2-5,TRBV6-1,19,few,TRBD2,CASSRGLAGGPGLQETQYF,TGTGCCAGCAGTCGCGGACTAGCGGGGGGGCCAGGTCTCCAAGAGACCCAGTACTTC
TRBJ2-5,TRBV20-1,11,-,-,CSALDQETQYF,TGCAGTGCTCTAGATCAAGAGACCCAGTACTTC
TRBJ1-1,TRBV10-2,13,-,-,CASSGQGLTEAFF,TGCGCCAGCAGCGGGCAGGGCCTCACTGAAGCTTTCTTT
TRBJ2-3,TRBV11-2,15,few,-,CASSSPGRRTDTQYF,TGTGCCAGCAGCTCGCCGGGACGACGCACAGATACGCAGTATTTT
TRBJ2-5,TRBV4-1,14,-,-,CASSQVREIGGQYF,TGCGCCAGCAGCCAAGTCCGGGAGATTGGGGGCCAGTACTTC
TRBJ2-1,TRBV12-3/TRBV12-4,13,few,TRBD2,CASRGVGGGEQFF,TGTGCCAGCAGGGGGGTGGGGGGGGGTGAGCAGTTCTTC
TRBJ2-5,TRBV5-1,13,few,TRBD2,CASSPSGKETQYF,TGCGCCAGCAGCCCTAGCGGAAAAGAGACCCAGTACTTC
TRBJ2-3,TRBV12-3/TRBV12-4,16,-,-,CASSLRNGTGTDTQYF,TGTGCCAGCAGTTTACGGAACGGAACAGGCACAGATACGCAGTATTTT
TRBJ2-4,TRBV5-1,14,few,-,CASSLEGGGNIQYF,TGCGCCAGCAGCTTGGAAGGAGGGGGGAACATTCAGTACTTC
TRBJ2-5,TRBV29-1,12,few,-,CSVEYGEETQYF,TGCAGCGTTGAGTACGGAGAAGAGACCCAGTACTTC
TRBJ2-5,TRBV12-3/TRBV12-4,11,-,-,CASSLEGIQYF,TGTGCCAGCAGTTTAGAGGGGATCCAGTACTTC
TRBJ1-2,TRBV7-9,18,-,-,CASSPFWDPGARVYGYTF,TGTGCCAGCAGCCCTTTCTGGGACCCAGGGGCACGTGTCTATGGCTACACCTTC
TRBJ2-3,TRBV4-3,16,-,-,CASSQERAPLTDTQYF,TGCGCCAGCAGCCAAGAGCGAGCTCCCCTCACAGATACGCAGTATTTT
TRBJ2-4,TRBV12-3/TRBV12-4,13,few,-,CASSTARVGIQYF,TGTGCCAGCAGCACGGCCAGGGTGGGGATTCAGTACTTC
TRBJ2-5,TRBV2,15,few,-,CASSEVVGATETQYF,TGTGCCAGCAGTGAGGTAGTCGGGGCTACGGAGACCCAGTACTTC
TRBJ2-5,TRBV5-1,16,many,TRBD2,CASTPSGMGVGETQYF,TGCGCCAGCACCCCTAGCGGGATGGGAGTAGGAGAGACCCAGTACTTC
TRBJ2-7,TRBV6-2/TRBV6-3,13,-,-,CASSVAEGYEQYF,TGTGCCAGCAGCGTGGCGGAGGGCTACGAGCAGTACTTC
TRBJ2-5,TRBV4-2,17,-,TRBD2,CASSQPGTSGPSETQYF,TGTGCCAGCAGCCAACCCGGGACTAGCGGCCCCAGCGAGACCCAGTACTTC
TRBJ1-4,TRBV2,11,many,-,CASSDYEKLFF,TGTGCCAGCAGTGATTACGAAAAACTGTTTTTT
TRBJ2-5,TRBV6-5,15,-,TRBD1,CASSTGQGVRETQYF,TGTGCCAGCAGTACCGGACAGGGGGTCAGAGAGACCCAGTACTTC
TRBJ2-3,TRBV7-2,14,-,TRBD1,CASSSRDRADTQYF,TGTGCCAGCAGTTCGAGGGACAGGGCAGATACGCAGTATTTT
TRBJ2-3,TRBV5-1,15,few,TRBD1,CASRSGTGVGDTQYF,TGCGCCAGCCGCTCCGGGACAGGGGTTGGAGATACGCAGTATTTT
TRBJ2-3,TRBV7-9,15,-,-,CASSFGAGNADTQYF,TGTGCCAGCAGCTTTGGAGCAGGGAACGCAGATACGCAGTATTTT
TRBJ2-5,TRBV5-1,14,many,TRBD1,CASSLGAGGETQYF,TGCGCCAGCAGCTTGGGAGCAGGGGGAGAGACCCAGTACTTC